Included here is one T cell receptor (beta chain) sequence, with context. What it binds is not known. This specimen comes from a study of shared clonotypes between healthy human individuals. Study-level results: Clonotypes which were not shared had lower generation probabilities than clonotypes that all four donors shared. The authors expected sequencing depth to affect clonotype sharing among donors. Several donors held around 5% of naive CD4 clonotypes in common. Sampling covered blood only; tissue repertoires likely differ.

Here immunoSEQ multiplex PCR was the method, and the copy in TCRdb shows in-frame clones only, minus some. The repertoire holds about 2.4 million clones, with approximately 94% as singletons. Germline values: CDR1 MGHRA, CDR2 YSYEKL. The ends were cut back, 3 bases at V and 3 bases at J, with 18 bases in the middle. The CDR3 consists of 16 residues. The TCR originated in a man aged 18 to 30 in good health. Some clones in this sample may be carry-over from other donors' samples. The sample taken for sequencing was naive CD4+ T cells from PBMCs. The sample's subset: CD45RA+ positively selected. The V and J genes are TRBV4-1 and TRBJ2-7; TRBD1 might be the D (6 bases). The CDR3 region is CASSHREPGQGYEQYF. DNA of the CDR3: TGCGCCAGCAGCCATCGTGAGCCGGGACAAGGCTACGAGCAGTACTTC.